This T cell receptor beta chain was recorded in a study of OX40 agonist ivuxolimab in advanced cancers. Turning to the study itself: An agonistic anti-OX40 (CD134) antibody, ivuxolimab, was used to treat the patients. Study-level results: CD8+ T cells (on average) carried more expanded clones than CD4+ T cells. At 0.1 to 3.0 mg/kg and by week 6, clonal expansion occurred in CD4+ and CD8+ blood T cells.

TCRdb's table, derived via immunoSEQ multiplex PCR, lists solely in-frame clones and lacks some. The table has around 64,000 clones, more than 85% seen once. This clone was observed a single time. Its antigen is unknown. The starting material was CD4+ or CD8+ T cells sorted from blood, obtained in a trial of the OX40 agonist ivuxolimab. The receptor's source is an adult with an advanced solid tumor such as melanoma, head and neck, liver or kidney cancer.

This chain's CDR3 is CASSLGTAGDTQYF. The CDR3 DNA sequence: TGTGCCAGCAGCCTAGGGACAGCGGGAGATACGCAGTATTTT. The J gene is TRBJ2-3, the V gene TRBV7-7; TRBD1 is a possible D gene (7 bases). The CDR3 runs to 14 residues. CDR1 SSHAT and CDR2 FNYEAQ come from the germline V gene (reference sequence). The germline V and J ends were trimmed by 5 bases and 5 bases, with 14 bases remaining between them.